The 27 T cell receptor beta chains in this list originate from one sample, sequenced in a study of T cell changes during pregnancy in multiple sclerosis. Sequencing was performed with immunoSEQ multiplex PCR; in TCRdb, only in-frame clones are kept and a portion is missing. Of about 50,000 clones in the sample, around nine tenths are singletons; the top ten hold 0.55% to 0.65%. The source material was CD4+ T cells from peripheral blood mononuclear cells, sampled after pregnancy. The receptors shown here come from a female donor in good health, enrolled as a control in a pregnancy study.

The rearrangement joins TRBV6-5 to TRBJ2-5; D might be TRBD2 (5 bases). The germline V and J ends were trimmed by 3 bases and 10 bases, with 9 bases remaining between them. The CDR3 is 11 residues long. The germline gives CDR1 MNHEY, CDR2 SVGAGI. The CDR3 DNA sequence: TGTGCCAGCAGTTATAAGAGGGTCCAGTACTTC. This codes for CASSYKRVQYF.

CDR3 nucleotides: TGTGCCAGCAGCTTTCGGGTCTCCGCCGCAAGGAATGAGCAGTTCTTC. Translating it yields CASSFRVSAARNEQFF. The chain links TRBV5-6 to TRBJ2-1; no clear D gene. Looked up from germline, CDR1 is SGHDT and CDR2 is YYEEEE. With 2 bases removed from V and 7 bases from J, the gap between germline ends came to 19 bases. This CDR3 is 16 amino acids long.

The rearrangement joins TRBV7-3 to TRBJ2-3, with D hard to call. V shed 0 bases and J shed 0 bases, with 7 bases lying between them. CDR3 length equals 15 residues. The germline V gene has CDR1 SGHTA and CDR2 FQGTGA. In DNA form, the CDR3 reads TGTGCCAGCAGCTTAACTAGCCGGAGCACAGATACGCAGTATTTT. Residues: CASSLTSRSTDTQYF. Complete variable domain (other parts from reference TRBV7-3 and TRBJ2-3): GAGVSQTPSNKVTEKGKYVELRCDPISGHTALYWYRQSLGQGPEFLIYFQGTGAADDSGLPNDRFFAVRPEGSVSTLKIQRTERGDSAVYLCASSLTSRSTDTQYFGPGTRLTVL.

This clone was recorded once. The rearrangement joins TRBV5-6 to TRBJ1-2, with TRBD1 matching 9 bases. The CDR3 sequence is 13 residues long. V lost 1 base to trimming and J lost 11 bases; unmatched junction nucleotides: 6. Germline assignment: CDR1 SGHDT and CDR2 YYEEEE. The CDR3 DNA follows: TGTGCCAGCAGCTTGTTCGGGACAGGGTCATACACCTTC. Amino acid sequence: CASSLFGTGSYTF.

The chain joins TRBV28 to TRBJ2-1; D is perhaps TRBD2 (5 bases). The germline V gene has CDR1 MDHEN and CDR2 SYDVKM. The CDR3 contains 12 residues. Trimming shortened V by 5 bases and J by 8 bases, and 10 bases separated the two germline ends. The DNA for the CDR3 is TGTGCCAGCAGTACAACTAGGCATGAGCAGTTCTTC. Amino acids: CASSTTRHEQFF.

This chain links TRBV27 with TRBJ2-5, with TRBD1 matching 9 bases. Germline assignment: CDR1 MNHEY and CDR2 SMNVEV (reference sequence). This CDR3 comprises 17 residues. J lost 4 bases, V lost 3 bases, and 12 bases had no gene match. CDR3: CASSFSFRTGVGETQYF. In nucleotides, the CDR3 is TGTGCCAGCAGTTTTAGTTTCCGGACAGGGGTAGGAGAGACCCAGTACTTC.

The chain is built from TRBV6-1 and TRBJ1-2; the match to TRBD1 covers 9 bases. In germline, CDR1 is MNHNS, CDR2 SASEGT. The ends lost 3 bases at V and 7 bases at J; junction bases unmatched: 3. The CDR3 sequence is 13 residues long. CDR3 DNA: TGTGCCAGCAGTGACGGACAGGGGCTTGGCTACACCTTC. As protein: CASSDGQGLGYTF.

V is TRBV2 and J is TRBJ1-2; weak D call: TRBD1 (5 bases). The length of the CDR3 is 14 residues. Per the germline V gene, CDR1 is SNHLY and CDR2 is FYNNEI. V was trimmed by 3 bases and J by 4 bases, leaving 12 bases between them. This CDR3 reads CASSDYGTPYGYTF. In DNA form, the CDR3 reads TGTGCCAGCAGTGATTATGGGACTCCCTATGGCTACACCTTC.

Only one count was recorded for this clone. This chain connects TRBV19 to TRBJ1-5; tentatively, D is TRBD1 (6 bases). Germline V lookup: CDR1 LNHDA, CDR2 SQIVND (reference sequence). V lost 0 bases, J lost 6 bases, and 12 bases lay in between. The CDR3 sequence is 15 residues long. CDR3 sequence reads: CASSIDDRFSQPQHF. The CDR3, as DNA: TGTGCCAGTAGTATAGACGACAGGTTTTCTCAGCCCCAGCATTTT. The full variable domain, with the rest looked up from reference TRBV19 and TRBJ1-5, is DGGITQSPKYLFRKEGQNVTLSCEQNLNHDAMYWYRQDPGQGLRLIYYSQIVNDFQKGDIAEGYSVSREKKESFPLTVTSAQKNPTAFYLCASSIDDRFSQPQHFGDGTRLSIL.

The chain carries TRBV4-1 and TRBJ1-4; TRBD1 matches 9 bases. CDR1 and CDR2 (germline): MGHRA, YSYEKL. This CDR3 comprises 15 residues. V shed 6 bases, J shed 4 bases, and the junction held 6 bases outside the gene matches. The CDR3 protein is CASSDRDRVNEKLFF. Written as DNA, the CDR3 is TGCGCCAGCAGTGACCGGGACAGGGTTAATGAAAAACTGTTTTTT.

The rearrangement uses TRBV28 and TRBJ2-1, with 9 bases matching TRBD2. V dropped 6 bases and J dropped 8; count of bases not matched to a gene: 8. CDR1 is MDHEN, CDR2 SYDVKM, per germline. The length of the CDR3 is 14 residues. Written as DNA, the CDR3 is TGTGCCAGCAGAACGGGCGGGAGGGTGGATGAGCAGTTCTTC. Encoded protein: CASRTGGRVDEQFF.

The chain carries TRBV7-9 and TRBJ2-5; TRBD1 is a possible D gene (7 bases). The V gene's germline CDR1 is SEHNR and CDR2 FQNEAQ (reference sequence). This CDR3 is 17 amino acids long. V was clipped by 5 bases and J by 5 bases, with 24 bases between them. As DNA, the CDR3 is TGTGCCAGCAGCCCCCCCTACAGGGGCCGCCGGGGGGAGACCCAGTACTTC. Protein: CASSPPYRGRRGETQYF. Drawing the rest from reference TRBV7-9 and TRBJ2-5, the complete variable domain is DTGVSQNPRHKITKRGQNVTFRCDPISEHNRLYWYRQTLGQGPEFLTYFQNEAQLEKSRLLSDRFSAERPKGSFSTLEIQRTEQGDSAMYLCASSPPYRGRRGETQYFGPGTRLLVL.

The rearrangement joins TRBV10-3 to TRBJ2-5; TRBD2 is a possible D gene (7 bases). The V gene's germline CDR1 is ENHRY and CDR2 SYGVKD. The ends were cut back, 4 bases at V and 1 base at J, with 16 bases in the middle. The CDR3 extends over 16 amino acids. The CDR3 loop reads CAISALGGPRQETQYF. In DNA, the CDR3 is TGTGCCATCAGTGCCCTCGGGGGGCCGCGCCAAGAGACCCAGTACTTC.

The rearrangement links TRBV19 to TRBJ2-1, with D perhaps matching TRBD2 (6 bases). Germline V gives CDR1 LNHDA, CDR2 SQIVND (reference sequence). This CDR3 is built from 15 residues. V lost 7 bases, J lost 6 bases, and 19 bases lay in between. The CDR3 DNA sequence: TGTGCCAGTAATTTCGGGACTGAGCTCATCAATGAGCAGTTCTTC. It codes for CASNFGTELINEQFF. The complete variable domain, with remaining parts taken from reference TRBV19 and TRBJ2-1, reads DGGITQSPKYLFRKEGQNVTLSCEQNLNHDAMYWYRQDPGQGLRLIYYSQIVNDFQKGDIAEGYSVSREKKESFPLTVTSAQKNPTAFYLCASNFGTELINEQFFGPGTRLTVL.

Only a few counts were recorded for this clone. This chain connects TRBV10-3 to TRBJ2-1; TRBD2 might be the D (5 bases). The V gene lost 7 bases and the J gene lost 5 bases, with 15 bases spanning the gap. Germline CDR1 and CDR2: ENHRY and SYGVKD. This CDR3 is built from 14 residues. The DNA for the CDR3 is TGTGCCATCAACGGTGCGGGCGCCGACAATGAGCAGTTCTTC. As protein: CAINGAGADNEQFF.

The rearrangement joins TRBV18 to TRBJ2-2; weak D call: TRBD1 (5 bases). V lost 4 bases to trimming and J lost 3 bases, with 9 bases between them. Looked up from germline, CDR1 is KGHSH and CDR2 is LQKENI. The CDR3 is 14 residues long. The chain's CDR3 is CASSQGIDTGELFF. CDR3 DNA sequence: TGTGCCAGCTCACAGGGGATAGACACCGGGGAGCTGTTTTTT. Full variable domain (remainder filled in from reference TRBV18 and TRBJ2-2): NAGVMQNPRHLVRRRGQEARLRCSPMKGHSHVYWYRQLPEEGLKFMVYLQKENIIDESGMPKERFSAEFPKEGPSILRIQQVVRGDSAAYFCASSQGIDTGELFFGEGSRLTVL.

The V and J genes are TRBV5-1 and TRBJ2-1, with D tentatively TRBD2 (6 bases). CDR1 SGHRS and CDR2 YFSETQ come from the germline V gene. Trimming left V 0 bases short and J 1 base short, with 8 bases between. CDR3 length: 15 residues. This chain's CDR3 is CASSLVSGSYNEQFF. The CDR3 DNA is TGCGCCAGCAGCTTGGTTAGCGGATCCTACAATGAGCAGTTCTTC.

The chain links TRBV28 to TRBJ2-7, with 7 bases matching TRBD1. V shed 7 bases and J 6 bases; nucleotides not matched to a gene: 6. The CDR3 loop spans 12 amino acids. CDR1 is MDHEN and CDR2 is SYDVKM in the germline V gene. The CDR3 DNA reads TGTGCCAGCATCGGGACAGCAAGCGAGCAGTACTTC. It yields the protein CASIGTASEQYF.

This chain links TRBV29-1 with TRBJ2-1; no reliable D call. There are 14 residues in the CDR3. CDR1 SQVTM and CDR2 ANQGSEA come from the germline V gene. V lost 3 bases, J lost 0 bases, and 9 bases lay in between. CDR3 sequence reads: CSVDIVLSYNEQFF. In DNA form, the CDR3 reads TGCAGCGTTGATATAGTCCTCTCCTACAATGAGCAGTTCTTC.

This chain's CDR3 is CASSQEFGQDTQYF. In nucleotides, the CDR3 is TGTGCCAGCAGCCAAGAGTTCGGACAAGATACGCAGTATTTT. The chain uses TRBV4-2 and TRBJ2-3, with D possibly matching TRBD1 (5 bases). Between the trimmed V and J ends, which lost 0 bases and 5 bases, there was a span of 9 bases. Germline loops: CDR1 LGHNA, CDR2 YNFKEQ. The CDR3 is 14 residues long.

The chain is built from TRBV28 and TRBJ1-1, with a possible D match to TRBD1 (6 bases). CDR1 and CDR2 (germline): MDHEN, SYDVKM. V was trimmed by 6 bases and J by 5 bases, leaving 16 bases between them. This CDR3 spans 14 amino acids. The CDR3 DNA reads as TGTGCCAGCAGCCTCCCGGGGGGACAAACTGAAGCTTTCTTT. Protein product: CASSLPGGQTEAFF. Filled out from reference TRBV28 and TRBJ1-1, the complete variable domain reads DVKVTQSSRYLVKRTGEKVFLECVQDMDHENMFWYRQDPGLGLRLIYFSYDVKMKEKGDIPEGYSVSREKKERFSLILESASTNQTSMYLCASSLPGGQTEAFFGQGTRLTVV.

The table lists this clone with a count of one. This chain uses TRBV2 with TRBJ2-2; TRBD2 matches at 10 bases. Germline CDR1 SNHLY, CDR2 FYNNEI. The CDR3 length is 16 residues. The J segment lost 4 bases and the V segment lost 10 bases, leaving 12 bases of the junction unmatched. The CDR3 region has the DNA TGTGCCACCTCGCTGCGGAGCGGGAGGGGCACCGGGGAGCTGTTTTTT. As protein: CATSLRSGRGTGELFF.

The chain employs TRBV28 and TRBJ2-3, with TRBD2 identical over 11 bases. CDR3 length: 17 residues. Looked up from germline, CDR1 is MDHEN and CDR2 is SYDVKM. V shed 3 bases, J shed 4 bases, and the junction held 9 bases outside the gene matches. CDR3 DNA sequence: TGTGCCAGCAGTTTTATTGGGGGGACTAGCGGACCAGATACGCAGTATTTT. Its translation: CASSFIGGTSGPDTQYF.

The CDR3 coding sequence is TGTGCCAGCAGTTACTTTGCTAGCGGGGGTTCGGAGACCCAGTACTTC. Its translation is CASSYFASGGSETQYF. The V gene is TRBV6-6, the J gene TRBJ2-5, with 10 bases fitting TRBD2. The CDR3 totals 16 residues. Germline V gene data show CDR1 as MNHNY and CDR2 as SVGAGI (reference sequence). Trimming at V came to 1 base and at J to 5 bases, leaving 7 bases not matched to a gene.

V and J are TRBV6-1 and TRBJ2-3; tentatively, D is TRBD2 (5 bases). The V end lost 2 bases, the J end lost 2 bases, and 14 bases lay between the germline ends. The CDR3 is made up of 16 amino acids. The germline V gene encodes CDR1 MNHNS and CDR2 SASEGT. DNA for the CDR3: TGTGCCAGCAGTGAATCAAGTGGCGGGTTCACAGATACGCAGTATTTT. This gives the protein CASSESSGGFTDTQYF.

This chain joins TRBV18 and TRBJ2-5; 11 nucleotides align to TRBD2. CDR1 is KGHSH and CDR2 is LQKENI in the germline V gene. Trimming removed 1 base from V and 0 bases from J; junction bases left unmatched: 1. This CDR3 region has 16 residues. The CDR3: CASSPRSGGDQETQYF. The CDR3 DNA is TGTGCCAGCTCACCACGTAGCGGGGGGGACCAAGAGACCCAGTACTTC.

The CDR3 DNA is TGTGCCAGCTCACCTCGGGACACCCACTACGAGCAGTACTTC. It specifies CASSPRDTHYEQYF. V and J are TRBV18 and TRBJ2-7, with D perhaps matching TRBD1 (6 bases). Trimming took 3 bases from V and 3 from J, leaving 12 bases between them. The germline gives CDR1 KGHSH, CDR2 LQKENI. The CDR3 consists of 14 residues.